This record covers a single T cell receptor (beta chain). No antigen is known for it. This entry is derived from a study of shared clonotypes between healthy human individuals. The study, taken as a whole, reports: Among donors, clonotype sharing was expected to be affected by sequencing depth. Across subsets, estimated richness was generally greater for naive than for memory populations.

The assay was immunoSEQ multiplex PCR, and TCRdb's table has in-frame clones only and misses some. This table has around 510,000 clones, about 96% appearing once. The source is a woman aged 30 to 39 in good health. Sequenced input: naive CD4+ T cells sorted from blood. The sample's subset: CD45RA+ positively selected.

The CDR3 protein is CASTSKGTGQETQYF. Written as DNA, the CDR3 is TGTGCCAGCACCTCCAAGGGGACAGGGCAAGAGACCCAGTACTTC. V is TRBV6-1 and J is TRBJ2-5; 9 nucleotides match TRBD1. V lost 7 bases and J lost 2; bases outside the gene matches: 8. The CDR3 contains 15 residues. Looked up from germline, CDR1 is MNHNS and CDR2 is SASEGT.